What follows are 25 T cell receptor beta chains derived from one specimen sequenced in a study of T-cell reconstitution after alpha-beta-depleted transplantation in children. Unique molecular identifiers were incorporated into the prepared TCRbeta library. TCRdb reprocessed the PCR reads via MiXCR and lists one record per CDR3 protein. The profile covers about 420,000 distinct CDR3 sequences, with about a tenth appearing a single time and 4.5% to 7% taken by the ten largest. The sequences come from PBMCs from the stem cell graft donor, collected from the stem cell graft. Source of these receptors: a human donor who donated a stem cell graft to a child with acute myeloid leukemia.

This clonotype was picked up a small number of times. V gene TRBV13 combines with J gene TRBJ2-5; 12 bases line up with TRBD2. This CDR3 has 16 amino acids. Germline V gene lookup returns CDR1 PRHDT and CDR2 FYEKMQ (reference sequence). V shed 5 bases, J shed 5 bases, and the junction held 9 bases outside the gene matches. CDR3 sequence reads: CASSQPGLAGLETQYF. The CDR3 DNA follows: TGTGCCAGCAGCCAACCTGGACTAGCGGGATTGGAGACCCAGTACTTC.

Only a few counts were recorded for this clonotype. The chain is built from TRBV25-1 and TRBJ1-5, with D maybe TRBD1 (5 bases). Trimming took off 3 bases at V and 6 bases at J, with 12 bases between the two ends. The CDR3 spans 14 residues. In germline, CDR1 is MGHDK, CDR2 SYGVNS. In nucleotides, the CDR3 is TGTGCCAGCAGTGACAGGGAGTCGGGTCAGCCCCAGCATTTT. Encoded protein: CASSDRESGQPQHF.

Worth noting for this clonotype: The junction departs from germline at one end; a sequencing error may be responsible. The V gene is TRBV12-3 or TRBV12-4, the J gene TRBJ1-5, with D perhaps TRBD1 (6 bases). CDR3 length equals 14 residues. This CDR3 reads CAGSLQGSDQPQHF. The CDR3, as DNA: TGTGCCGGCAGTTTACAGGGTAGCGATCAGCCCCAGCATTTT.

This clonotype was detected only a few times. The chain combines TRBV5-1 with TRBJ1-1, with D unclear. The CDR3 is 14 amino acids. The V end was cut by 2 bases, the J end by 1 base, with 9 bases between. Germline lookup yields CDR1 SGHRS and CDR2 YFSETQ. This CDR3 reads CASSFRTANTEAFF. In DNA form, the CDR3 reads TGCGCCAGCAGCTTTAGGACTGCGAACACTGAAGCTTTCTTT.

Only a few counts were recorded for this clonotype. The chain uses TRBV20-1 and TRBJ2-5, with a weak D call TRBD1 (6 bases). Deletions cut 0 bases from V and 4 bases from J, with 15 bases between. The CDR3 is made up of 15 amino acids. Germline values: CDR1 DFQATT, CDR2 SNEGSKA (reference sequence). CDR3 amino acids: CSAREWQGNRETQYF. Here the CDR3 DNA reads TGCAGTGCTAGAGAATGGCAGGGGAATCGAGAGACCCAGTACTTC.

The chain links TRBV20-1 to TRBJ2-3, with 12 bases lining up with TRBD2. The CDR3 extends over 16 amino acids. CDR1 and CDR2 from the germline V gene are DFQATT and SNEGSKA (reference sequence). V lost 0 bases to trimming and J lost 6 bases; unmatched junction nucleotides: 7. The CDR3: CSARDITSGGTDTQYF. DNA for the CDR3: TGCAGTGCTAGAGATATAACTAGCGGGGGGACGGATACGCAGTATTTT.

In this sample, this clonotype turned up a few times. This chain joins TRBV2 and TRBJ2-7, with TRBD1 matching over 9 bases. CDR1 is SNHLY and CDR2 is FYNNEI in the germline V gene. Trimming cost V 1 base and J 3 bases; bases outside gene matches: 1. The CDR3 sequence is 14 residues long. The CDR3 region has the DNA TGTGCCAGCAGTGAAGTGGGACAGGGCTACGAGCAGTACTTC. It specifies CASSEVGQGYEQYF.

This clonotype was seen at least ten times. The genes are TRBV5-6 and TRBJ2-7; tentatively, D is TRBD1 (5 bases). V lost 6 bases, J lost 0 bases, and 19 bases lay in between. CDR3 size: 16 residues. The germline CDR1 and CDR2 sequences are SGHDT and YYEEEE. CDR3 in amino acids: CASTLRSRASSYEQYV. The CDR3, as DNA: TGTGCCAGCACATTAAGGTCCAGGGCGAGCTCCTACGAGCAGTACGTC.

This clonotype came up many times. CDR3 in amino acids: CSAGGSDGELFF. CDR3 nucleotides: TGCAGTGCAGGAGGATCGGACGGGGAGCTGTTTTTT. The V gene is TRBV20-1, the J gene TRBJ2-2, with D possibly being TRBD2 (5 bases). Looked up from germline, CDR1 is DFQATT and CDR2 is SNEGSKA (reference sequence). Trimming pared 6 bases from V and 7 bases from J, leaving 12 bases between. The CDR3 contains 12 residues.

This clonotype was observed many times. This chain connects TRBV29-1 to TRBJ2-1; 10 bases are a match to TRBD1. The length of the CDR3 is 15 residues. After removal of 1 base from V and 8 bases from J, the junction contained 8 bases not matched to a gene. CDR1 is SQVTM and CDR2 is ANQGSEA in the germline V gene. The CDR3 loop reads CSVEVHSTGGDEQFF. Here the CDR3 DNA reads TGCAGCGTTGAAGTTCATTCGACAGGGGGCGATGAGCAGTTCTTC.

This clonotype was detected a few times. V and J are TRBV20-1 and TRBJ2-7; 10 positions match TRBD2. Germline CDR1 DFQATT, CDR2 SNEGSKA (reference sequence). Unmatched junction bases numbered 14, after V lost 0 bases and J lost 0 bases. The length of the CDR3 is 19 residues. CDR3: CSARDHRLAGLTSSYEQYF. In nucleotides, the CDR3 is TGCAGTGCTAGAGATCACCGACTAGCGGGCCTCACGAGCTCCTACGAGCAGTACTTC.

This chain joins TRBV11-2 and TRBJ2-3; 8 bases are a match to TRBD2. Unmatched junction bases numbered 9, after V lost 3 bases and J lost 4 bases. This CDR3 contains 16 residues. Germline V gives CDR1 SGHAT, CDR2 FQNNGV. The CDR3 here is CASSFAGLARADTQYF. The CDR3, as DNA: TGTGCCAGCAGCTTCGCTGGACTAGCCCGCGCAGATACGCAGTATTTT.

This clonotype was seen a few times. The CDR3 here is CASSLEVANEKLFF. The CDR3 nucleotides are TGTGCCAGCAGCTTAGAGGTAGCTAATGAAAAACTGTTTTTT. The rearrangement joins TRBV7-6 to TRBJ1-4, with D unclear. Per the germline V gene, CDR1 is SGHVS and CDR2 is FNYEAQ. Deletions cut 1 base from V and 3 bases from J, with 6 bases between. The CDR3 extends over 14 amino acids.

V is TRBV29-1 and J is TRBJ2-5; D is possibly TRBD1 (6 bases). V was cut by 2 bases and J by 7 bases, with 11 bases left in between. The CDR3 runs to 12 residues. Germline V CDR1 and CDR2: SQVTM, ANQGSEA. CDR3 bases: TGCAGCGTTGAATTAGGGGGTGGGACCCAGTACTTC. Protein: CSVELGGGTQYF.

The J gene is TRBJ1-2, the V gene TRBV11-2; 9 bases fit TRBD1. V shed 5 bases and J 8 bases; nucleotides not matched to a gene: 18. The CDR3 contains 17 residues. CDR1 is SGHAT, CDR2 FQNNGV, per germline. The CDR3 sequence: CASSRRGAQGASEGYTF. The CDR3 nucleotides are TGTGCCAGCAGCCGGAGGGGGGCACAGGGGGCGAGCGAGGGCTACACCTTC. Filled out from reference TRBV11-2 and TRBJ1-2, the complete variable domain reads EAGVAQSPRYKIIEKRQSVAFWCNPISGHATLYWYQQILGQGPKLLIQFQNNGVVDDSQLPKDRFSAERLKGVDSTLKIQPAKLEDSAVYLCASSRRGAQGASEGYTFGSGTRLTVV.

In its sample, this clonotype was seen a few times. This rearrangement joins TRBV20-1 to TRBJ2-7, with a weak D call TRBD1 (6 bases). V dropped 2 bases and J dropped 0 bases, with 23 bases sitting between them. Germline CDR1 reads DFQATT; CDR2 reads SNEGSKA (reference sequence). The CDR3 is 18 residues long. CDR3 in amino acids: CSARCPGGWGQASYEQYV. CDR3 in DNA: TGCAGTGCTAGATGTCCAGGAGGATGGGGGCAGGCCTCCTACGAGCAGTACGTC.

This clonotype came up a few times. The V call is TRBV5-6, the J call TRBJ2-5; D is tentatively TRBD1 or TRBD2 (6 bases each). Germline loops: CDR1 SGHDT, CDR2 YYEEEE. The CDR3 sequence is 15 residues long. The germline V and J ends were trimmed by 4 bases and 7 bases, with 20 bases remaining between them. The DNA of the CDR3 is TGTGCCAGCAGCGACGTGGGGGGCGGAGTGGCGACCCAGTACTTC. This encodes CASSDVGGGVATQYF.

The rearrangement uses TRBV6-1 and TRBJ2-5; D remains ambiguous. Trimming cost V 6 bases and J 3 bases, with 11 bases left between them. The CDR3 has 13 amino acids. The germline V gene encodes CDR1 MNHNS and CDR2 SASEGT. CDR3 amino acids: CASRKNSEETQYF. The CDR3 DNA reads as TGTGCCAGCAGAAAAAACAGCGAAGAGACCCAGTACTTC.

J is TRBJ1-6 and V is TRBV5-5; tentative D call: TRBD1 (5 bases). Germline loops: CDR1 SGHKS, CDR2 YYEKEE (reference sequence). V was pared by 0 bases and J by 10 bases, with 11 bases between. The CDR3 covers 14 residues. CDR3 nucleotides: TGTGCCAGCAGCTTGGGACAGTCCGGGTCACCCCTCCACTTT. This encodes CASSLGQSGSPLHF.

This clonotype was recorded at least ten times. The chain joins TRBV20-1 to TRBJ2-3, with no clear D. Trimming cost V 3 bases and J 1 base, with 2 bases left between them. Germline lookup yields CDR1 DFQATT and CDR2 SNEGSKA (reference sequence). The CDR3 consists of 11 residues. For the CDR3, the DNA is TGCAGTGCTAGCCGCACAGATACGCAGTATTTT. Its protein product is CSASRTDTQYF.

In this sample, this clonotype turned up a few times. The CDR3 spells CSVPLGAAHQETQYF. DNA of the CDR3: TGCAGCGTTCCCTTGGGCGCGGCTCACCAAGAGACCCAGTACTTC. This sequence joins TRBV29-1 and TRBJ2-5; D ambiguous. Trimming stripped 5 bases from V and 0 bases from J, with 16 bases between. CDR3 size: 15 residues. CDR1 SQVTM and CDR2 ANQGSEA come from the germline V gene.

This clonotype has only a few counts. The chain joins TRBV7-2 to TRBJ1-4, with D tentatively TRBD1 (6 bases). The CDR3 runs to 13 residues. Germline V gives CDR1 SGHTA, CDR2 FQGNSA. Trimming shortened V by 5 bases and J by 5 bases, and 9 bases separated the two germline ends. CDR3 sequence (DNA): TGTGCCAGCAGCGGGACACGGAATGAAAAACTGTTTTTT. Its protein is CASSGTRNEKLFF.

Worth noting for this clonotype: Given a much more abundant clone one base away, this may be a read error. This chain connects TRBV4-1 to TRBJ2-1, with D possibly called TRBD1 or TRBD2 (5 bases each). The CDR3 extends over 16 amino acids. Germline CDR1 and CDR2: MGHRA and YSYEKL. With 0 bases removed from V and 8 bases from J, the gap between germline ends came to 17 bases. The CDR3: CASSQDLSRGLDEQFF. The CDR3, as DNA: TGCGCCAGCAGCCAAGATCTAAGCCGGGGCCTGGATGAGCAGTTCTTC.

This clonotype has more than one count but fewer than ten. J is TRBJ1-1 and V is TRBV20-1; no clear D gene. The CDR3 is made up of 12 amino acids. The V and J ends lost 3 bases and 2 bases respectively, with 7 bases between them. CDR1 is DFQATT, CDR2 SNEGSKA, per germline (reference sequence). The CDR3 sequence is CSARLANTEAFF. The CDR3 region has the DNA TGCAGTGCTAGGTTAGCCAACACTGAAGCTTTCTTT.

The chain is built from TRBV25-1 and TRBJ1-1; 12 bases align to TRBD1. The junction had 8 bases not matched to a gene; V was cut back by 4 bases and J by 11 bases. Per germline, CDR1 MGHDK and CDR2 SYGVNS. This CDR3 is 14 amino acids long. The chain's CDR3 is CASSGYRDRGPAFF. In DNA, the CDR3 is TGTGCCAGCAGTGGATACCGGGACAGGGGGCCGGCTTTCTTT.